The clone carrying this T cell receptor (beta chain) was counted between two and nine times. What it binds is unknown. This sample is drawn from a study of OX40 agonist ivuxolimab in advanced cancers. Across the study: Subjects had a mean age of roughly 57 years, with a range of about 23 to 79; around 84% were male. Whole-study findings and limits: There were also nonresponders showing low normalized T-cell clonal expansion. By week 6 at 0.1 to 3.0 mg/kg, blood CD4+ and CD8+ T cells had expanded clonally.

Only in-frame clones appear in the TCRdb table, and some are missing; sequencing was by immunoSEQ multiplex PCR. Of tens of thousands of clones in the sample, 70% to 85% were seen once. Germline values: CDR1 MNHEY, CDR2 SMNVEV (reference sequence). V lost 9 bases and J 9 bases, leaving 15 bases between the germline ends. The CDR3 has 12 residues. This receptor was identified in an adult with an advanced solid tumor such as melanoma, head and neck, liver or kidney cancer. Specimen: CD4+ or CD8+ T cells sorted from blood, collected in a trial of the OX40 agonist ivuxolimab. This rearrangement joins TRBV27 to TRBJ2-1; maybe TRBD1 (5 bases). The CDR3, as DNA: TGTGCCAGTCTTAGCCAGGGTCTTGAGCAGTTCTTC. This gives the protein CASLSQGLEQFF.